The sequence of this TCR beta chain was determined in a study of blood T cell repertoires in COVID-19. In the authors' methods: Estimation of nucleated cell counts was performed using reference gene primer amplification. Using immunoSEQ multiplex PCR, the repertoire was profiled, and TCRdb retains in-frame clones only, with some absent. The V and J calls and the clone size are those of that table, but D and trimming were determined from the DNA. The sample lists some 110,000 clones, more than 60% occurring once. This sequence originates from a man aged 50 to 59 with acute or convalescent COVID-19. The sample comprised peripheral blood.

The CDR3 DNA follows: TGTGCCAGCAGCTTAAGGGCAGGGGGCCCGAACACTGAAGCTTTCTTT. Its protein product is CASSLRAGGPNTEAFF. The V gene is TRBV11-1, the J gene TRBJ1-1; 8 bases line up with TRBD1. Germline V gene sequence: CDR1 SGHAT, CDR2 FQDESV (reference sequence). The V segment lost 2 bases and the J segment 1 base; nucleotides outside the gene matches: 6. The CDR3 has 16 residues. The entire variable domain, with the rest obtained from reference TRBV11-1 and TRBJ1-1, is as follows: EAEVAQSPRYKITEKSQAVAFWCDPISGHATLYWYRQILGQGPELLVQFQDESVVDDSQLPKDRFSAERLKGVDSTLKIQPAELGDSAMYLCASSLRAGGPNTEAFFGQGTRLTVV.